The source of this T cell receptor beta chain is a study of Ad26.COV2.S vaccination and SARS-CoV-2 variants. Points from the study as a whole: Possible underestimation of total T cell responses by the TCR breadth and depth analyses was noted. Whether participants received vaccine or placebo, their non-spike TCR breadth was similar.

The assay was immunoSEQ multiplex PCR, and TCRdb's table has in-frame clones only and misses some. The repertoire holds 300,000 to 400,000 clones, with about 88% as singletons. The treatment was: 15 to 20 received Ad26.COV2.S at low or high dose, single or two shots; five or six received placebo; per-sample allocation not given. The investigators took samples on day 63 after the first vaccine or placebo injection. Note on this clone: What it binds is unknown.

The germline V gene encodes CDR1 SNHLY and CDR2 FYNNEI. After removal of 3 bases from V and 7 bases from J, the junction contained 9 bases not matched to a gene. This CDR3 contains 17 residues. The chain uses TRBV2 and TRBJ2-1, with 13 nucleotides matching TRBD2. The receptor comes from a person aged 18-60 years who received the Ad26.COV2.S COVID-19 vaccine or a placebo. The input for sequencing was peripheral blood, taken in a trial of Ad26.COV2.S vaccine versus placebo. CDR3 nucleotide sequence: TGTGCCAGCAGTGATTGGACTAGCGGGGGCCTTGAGAATGAGCAGTTCTTC. Protein: CASSDWTSGGLENEQFF.